The 25 T cell receptor beta chains listed next were all sequenced from one sample in a study of identical twins. From the 5' RACE reads, TCRdb called clonotypes with MiXCR, one entry per CDR3 protein. The repertoire holds about 460,000 distinct CDR3 sequences, more than 13% seen once, with around 0.48% in the top ten. These data were likewise used in another study, on yellow fever vaccine responses in identical twins.

Material: CD4+ T cells sorted from blood. The source of these receptors is a woman aged 18-35 years in good health.

This clonotype was observed a few times. The J gene is TRBJ2-7, the V gene TRBV5-1; D might be TRBD2 (6 bases). The CDR3 consists of 15 residues. Looked up from germline, CDR1 is SGHRS and CDR2 is YFSETQ. V was cut by 4 bases and J by 0 bases, with 14 bases left in between. The CDR3 bases are TGCGCCAGCAGCGGAGGGCAGCGAAGCTCCTACGAGCAGTACTTC. Translating it yields CASSGGQRSSYEQYF.

This clonotype appeared a few times. This CDR3 reads CASSQDTGGRGNEQFF. CDR3 nucleotides: TGTGCCAGCAGCCAAGATACAGGGGGCAGGGGCAATGAGCAGTTCTTC. The gene calls are TRBV4-2 and TRBJ2-1; 9 bases match TRBD1. The CDR3 covers 16 residues. The germline V gene encodes CDR1 LGHNA and CDR2 YNFKEQ. With 0 bases clipped from V and 6 bases from J, the junction kept 6 bases outside the gene matches.

This clonotype was counted only a few times. This chain links TRBV6-2 or TRBV6-3 with TRBJ2-1; weak D call: TRBD2 (7 bases). CDR1 is MNHEY, CDR2 SVGEGT, per germline. Trimming pared 3 bases from V and 2 bases from J, leaving 11 bases between. The CDR3 spans 15 residues. The chain's CDR3 is CASSYRGATYNEQFF. The CDR3, as DNA: TGTGCCAGCAGTTATCGGGGGGCCACCTACAATGAGCAGTTCTTC.

This chain uses TRBV20-1 with TRBJ2-3; D call uncertain. This CDR3 spans 15 amino acids. V lost 2 bases and J 2 bases, leaving 14 bases between the germline ends. In germline, CDR1 is DFQATT, CDR2 SNEGSKA (reference sequence). The CDR3 DNA reads as TGCAGTGCTAGATTTCAGCGTCGAGCCACAGATACGCAGTATTTT. It specifies CSARFQRRATDTQYF.

In this sample, this clonotype turned up many times. This rearrangement joins TRBV12-3 or TRBV12-4 to TRBJ2-7; 12 bases are a match to TRBD1. The CDR3 extends over 15 amino acids. Trimming took 1 base from V and 7 from J; bases not matched to a gene: 5. CDR3 protein: CASSLGGQGAYEQYF. In DNA, the CDR3 is TGTGCCAGCAGTTTAGGGGGACAGGGGGCTTATGAGCAGTACTTC.

This clonotype turned up a few times. The chain has TRBV20-1 and TRBJ2-1; TRBD2 agrees at 13 bases. In germline, CDR1 is DFQATT, CDR2 SNEGSKA (reference sequence). The CDR3 has 16 amino acids. The V and J ends lost 1 base and 2 bases, in that order; junction bases with no gene match: 2. CDR3 residues: CSARVTSGGTYNEQFF. CDR3 DNA: TGCAGTGCTAGAGTGACTAGCGGGGGGACCTACAATGAGCAGTTCTTC.

This chain joins TRBV5-6 and TRBJ1-1, with 9 bases that match TRBD1. The CDR3 consists of 14 residues. Trimming cost V 0 bases and J 5 bases; bases outside gene matches: 2. Germline-derived CDR1 and CDR2 are SGHDT and YYEEEE. For the CDR3, the DNA is TGTGCCAGCAGCTTGGGACAGGGGGTTACTGAAGCTTTCTTT. Translated, it gives CASSLGQGVTEAFF.

This clonotype was seen only a few times. The DNA of the CDR3 is TGTGCCAGCAGCCCCGGGAGGGAAACAGATACGCAGTATTTT. The encoded protein is CASSPGRETDTQYF. This sequence joins TRBV3-1 and TRBJ2-3, with TRBD2 matching 8 bases. The CDR3 contains 14 residues. Germline values: CDR1 LGHDT, CDR2 YNNKEL (reference sequence). The V gene end was trimmed by 4 bases and the J gene end by 3 bases; junction bases not matched to a gene: 3.

This clonotype was counted between two and nine times. This CDR3 reads CASTGRRENTEAFF. CDR3 DNA: TGTGCCAGCACCGGGAGACGGGAGAACACTGAAGCTTTCTTT. This chain joins TRBV28 and TRBJ1-1; D gene uncertain. V was cut by 7 bases and J by 1 base, with 13 bases left in between. CDR1 and CDR2 from the germline V gene are MDHEN and SYDVKM. The CDR3 has 14 residues. The full variable domain, in which reference TRBV28 and TRBJ1-1 provide the parts outside the CDR3, is DVKVTQSSRYLVKRTGEKVFLECVQDMDHENMFWYRQDPGLGLRLIYFSYDVKMKEKGDIPEGYSVSREKKERFSLILESASTNQTSMYLCASTGRRENTEAFFGQGTRLTVV.

This rearrangement joins TRBV29-1 to TRBJ1-1; D gene ambiguous. Germline V gene lookup returns CDR1 SQVTM and CDR2 ANQGSEA. V dropped 4 bases and J dropped 3 bases, with 6 bases sitting between them. This CDR3 comprises 11 residues. CDR3 DNA sequence: TGCAGCGTTGGATTGCACACTGAAGCTTTCTTT. Encoded protein: CSVGLHTEAFF.

A note on this clonotype: The junction and the germline gene differ at one end; a read error may be behind it. The chain links TRBV3-1 to TRBJ2-5; D may match TRBD1 or TRBD2 (5 bases each). The CDR3 spans 12 residues. Germline V lookup: CDR1 LGHDT, CDR2 YNNKEL (reference sequence). The CDR3 bases are TGTGCCAGCAGCCGGGACCGGGGACGACACAGATTC. Amino acids: CASSRDRGRHRF.

The table lists this clonotype with a few counts. The J gene is TRBJ2-1, the V gene TRBV2, with D maybe TRBD2 (5 bases). The ends were cut back, 5 bases at V and 2 bases at J, with 7 bases in the middle. Germline V gives CDR1 SNHLY, CDR2 FYNNEI. CDR3 length: 13 amino acids. This CDR3 reads CASSREPYNEQFF. DNA for the CDR3: TGTGCCAGCAGTCGGGAACCCTACAATGAGCAGTTCTTC.

This sequence joins TRBV4-3 and TRBJ2-5; 10 bases map to TRBD2. The CDR3 loop spans 16 amino acids. Trimming at V came to 0 bases and at J to 6 bases, leaving 7 bases not matched to a gene. Germline CDR1 and CDR2: LGHNA and YSLEER. The CDR3 nucleotides read TGCGCCAGCAGCCAAGATCAAGAGCGGGAGGGCCAGACCCAGTACTTC. It codes for CASSQDQEREGQTQYF.

In this sample, this clonotype turned up a few times. The chain carries TRBV5-8 and TRBJ2-7, with 7 bases identical to TRBD1. CDR3 length: 15 amino acids. The V and J ends lost 2 bases and 4 bases, in that order; junction bases with no gene match: 9. The germline CDR1 and CDR2 sequences are SGHTS and YDEGEE. The CDR3 region is CASSFTGGRGYEQYF. The CDR3 DNA reads TGTGCCAGCAGCTTTACTGGGGGCAGGGGGTACGAGCAGTACTTC.

This clonotype was found a few times. The chain recombines TRBV5-6 with TRBJ2-7; D may be TRBD1 (7 bases). Trimming took off 3 bases at V and 7 bases at J, with 17 bases between the two ends. Germline V gene sequence: CDR1 SGHDT, CDR2 YYEEEE. The CDR3 has 14 amino acids. The CDR3 sequence: CASSWRGQAGEQYF. The CDR3 bases are TGTGCCAGCAGCTGGAGAGGACAGGCGGGGGAGCAGTACTTC.

This clonotype has a handful of counts. V and J are TRBV7-2 and TRBJ1-5; TRBD1 matches at 10 bases. The CDR3 spans 16 residues. CDR1 and CDR2 from the germline V gene are SGHTA and FQGNSA. V was pared by 6 bases and J by 3 bases, with 8 bases of the junction left unmatched. CDR3 loop: CASSSGDRGFNQPQHF. The CDR3 DNA reads as TGTGCCAGCAGTTCCGGGGACAGGGGATTCAATCAGCCCCAGCATTTT.

This clonotype was observed a handful of times. The chain is built from TRBV2 and TRBJ1-4; D gene uncertain. The length of the CDR3 is 11 residues. Trimming cost V 6 bases and J 6 bases, with 5 bases left between them. Germline V gene sequence: CDR1 SNHLY, CDR2 FYNNEI. For the CDR3, the DNA is TGTGCCAGCAGCCAGGATGAAAAACTGTTTTTT. Encoded protein: CASSQDEKLFF.

CDR3 sequence: CASSPSRSGTNYEQYF. The CDR3 DNA reads TGTGCCAGCAGCCCAAGCCGAAGCGGGACGAACTACGAGCAGTACTTC. The rearrangement joins TRBV6-2 or TRBV6-3 to TRBJ2-7, with TRBD2 identical over 7 bases. The V gene end was trimmed by 6 bases and the J gene end by 3 bases; junction bases not matched to a gene: 14. Germline CDR1 reads MNHEY; CDR2 reads SVGEGT. The CDR3 contains 16 residues.

This chain links TRBV20-1 with TRBJ2-7; no firm D call. Between the trimmed V and J ends, which lost 0 bases and 0 bases, there was a span of 12 bases. The CDR3 runs to 15 residues. Germline V gene sequence: CDR1 DFQATT, CDR2 SNEGSKA (reference sequence). The CDR3 loop reads CSARDMASNSYEQYF. As DNA, the CDR3 is TGCAGTGCTAGAGATATGGCATCTAACTCCTACGAGCAGTACTTC.

The gene calls are TRBV12-5 and TRBJ2-1; 9 bases fit TRBD1. Germline V gene data show CDR1 as LGHNT and CDR2 as FRNRAP. This CDR3 region has 14 residues. Trimming took 6 bases from V and 7 from J; bases not matched to a gene: 7. The CDR3 spells CASGRDRGWNEQFF. The CDR3 coding sequence is TGTGCTAGTGGACGCGACAGGGGGTGGAATGAGCAGTTCTTC.

This clonotype was seen at least ten times. The gene calls are TRBV7-6 and TRBJ2-3, with D possibly being TRBD1 (6 bases). V lost 5 bases and J 4 bases, leaving 19 bases between the germline ends. The CDR3 runs to 16 residues. Germline V gene lookup returns CDR1 SGHVS and CDR2 FNYEAQ. The CDR3 bases are TGTGCCAGCAGCCGAACAGGGAATAATCCCCCAGATACGCAGTATTTT. Translating gives CASSRTGNNPPDTQYF.

The chain couples TRBV5-1 to TRBJ2-3, with a possible D match to TRBD2 (5 bases). Germline V gene lookup returns CDR1 SGHRS and CDR2 YFSETQ. The V gene lost 5 bases and the J gene lost 7 bases, with 14 bases spanning the gap. The CDR3 runs 13 residues. The CDR3 sequence is CASSQNTGNTQYF. The DNA of the CDR3 is TGCGCCAGCAGTCAAAATACCGGGAATACGCAGTATTTT. The entire variable domain, with the rest obtained from reference TRBV5-1 and TRBJ2-3, is as follows: KAGVTQTPRYLIKTRGQQVTLSCSPISGHRSVSWYQQTPGQGLQFLFEYFSETQRNKGNFPGRFSGRQFSNSRSEMNVSTLELGDSALYLCASSQNTGNTQYFGPGTRLTVL.

This chain links TRBV7-2 with TRBJ1-4; D perhaps matches TRBD1 (6 bases). Germline V gene lookup returns CDR1 SGHTA and CDR2 FQGNSA. The CDR3 has 15 amino acids. Trimming left V 5 bases short and J 4 bases short, with 14 bases between. CDR3 sequence (DNA): TGTGCCAGCAGCGTACAGGGAATCGTTAATGAAAAACTGTTTTTT. It yields the protein CASSVQGIVNEKLFF.

This clonotype was observed a few times. V usage is TRBV7-2 and J usage is TRBJ1-1, with D possibly TRBD1 on 5 matching bases. This CDR3 comprises 15 residues. Germline-derived CDR1 and CDR2 are SGHTA and FQGNSA. V shed 4 bases and J shed 6 bases, with 18 bases lying between them. The chain's CDR3 is CASSSRQSVISEAFF. Here the CDR3 DNA reads TGTGCCAGCAGCTCAAGACAGTCCGTGATATCTGAAGCTTTCTTT.

This clonotype came up a few times. J is TRBJ1-5 and V is TRBV6-2 or TRBV6-3; D gene unclear. The CDR3 length is 13 residues. CDR1 and CDR2 (germline): MNHEY, SVGEGT. Trimming removed 7 bases from V and 4 bases from J, with 11 bases in between. This CDR3 is CASKVEYNQPQHF. The CDR3 coding sequence is TGTGCCAGCAAAGTCGAATATAATCAGCCCCAGCATTTT.